The source of this T cell receptor (beta chain) is a study of blood T cell repertoires in COVID-19. The wider study: Acute and convalescent COVID-19 samples came from the United States, Italy and Spain. T cells, B-cell-depleted T cells, or PBMCs supplied cDNA or gDNA.

In the study's own analysis: For nucleated cells, counts were estimated from reference gene primer amplification. Libraries were prepared by immunoSEQ multiplex PCR; TCRdb keeps only in-frame clonotypes and omits some of them. V, J and clone size are those of that table, while D and trimming were read from the DNA. The sample has about 260,000 clones, over 80% seen once. Germline values: CDR1 SGHAT, CDR2 FQNNGV. The CDR3 is 15 amino acids. J lost 3 bases, V lost 5 bases, and 7 bases had no gene match. The sequencing sample was made of peripheral blood. The rearrangement uses TRBV11-2 and TRBJ2-3, with TRBD2 matching over 8 bases. The sequence was obtained from a man in his sixties who had recovered from COVID-19. CDR3 DNA sequence: TGTGCCAGCAGCCACGTAGCGGGATCTACAGATACGCAGTATTTT. Amino acid sequence: CASSHVAGSTDTQYF.